This T cell receptor (beta chain) derives from a study of T cells in Graves' hyperthyroidism and ophthalmopathy. This clonotype has a handful of counts. Its antigen is as yet unknown. This sample holds PBMCs from around 9.9 ml fresh peripheral blood. Overall study findings and caveats: Ophthalmopathy onset followed model prediction by a median approximately six months.

Regions amplified from RNA transcripts were the TCR beta CDR3 regions. TCR CDR3 regions were first amplified by RT-PCR with HTBI primers. TCRdb used MiXCR to reprocess the multiplex PCR reads, holding one entry per CDR3 protein. The table shows about 640,000 distinct CDR3 sequences, with about a fifth occurring only once. Trimming shortened V by 4 bases and J by 6 bases, and 12 bases separated the two germline ends. CDR3 length: 12 amino acids. Germline lookup yields CDR1 SQVTM and CDR2 ANQGSEA. Sequences were obtained from blood. The origin of this receptor is a young man with Graves' ophthalmopathy. This chain joins TRBV29-1 and TRBJ1-2; perhaps TRBD1 as D (5 bases). The CDR3 DNA sequence: TGCAGCGTTGGAACCAGGGAGAATGGCTACACCTTC. Translation gives CSVGTRENGYTF.